What follows describes a single T cell receptor (beta chain). The source of the sample is a study of T cell changes during pregnancy in multiple sclerosis. Assay used: immunoSEQ multiplex PCR; TCRdb lists only in-frame clones, some missing. The data show around 92,000 clones, 90% to 95% seen once. This CDR3 is 12 amino acids long. V was shortened by 2 bases and J by 3 bases, with 6 bases between the two germline ends. CDR1 and CDR2 from the germline V gene are SGHDT and YYEEEE. The rearrangement uses TRBV5-6 and TRBJ2-7, with no clear D. The material was peripheral blood, obtained in the third trimester of pregnancy. This TCR was recovered from a female donor with multiple sclerosis, enrolled in a pregnancy study. In DNA form, the CDR3 reads TGTGCCAGCAGCTTATACGGCTACGAGCAGTACTTC. Amino acids: CASSLYGYEQYF. The full variable domain, rest sourced from reference TRBV5-6 and TRBJ2-7, is DAGVTQSPTHLIKTRGQQVTLRCSPKSGHDTVSWYQQALGQGPQFIFQYYEEEERQRGNFPDRFSGHQFPNYSSELNVNALLLGDSALYLCASSLYGYEQYFGPGTRLTVT.